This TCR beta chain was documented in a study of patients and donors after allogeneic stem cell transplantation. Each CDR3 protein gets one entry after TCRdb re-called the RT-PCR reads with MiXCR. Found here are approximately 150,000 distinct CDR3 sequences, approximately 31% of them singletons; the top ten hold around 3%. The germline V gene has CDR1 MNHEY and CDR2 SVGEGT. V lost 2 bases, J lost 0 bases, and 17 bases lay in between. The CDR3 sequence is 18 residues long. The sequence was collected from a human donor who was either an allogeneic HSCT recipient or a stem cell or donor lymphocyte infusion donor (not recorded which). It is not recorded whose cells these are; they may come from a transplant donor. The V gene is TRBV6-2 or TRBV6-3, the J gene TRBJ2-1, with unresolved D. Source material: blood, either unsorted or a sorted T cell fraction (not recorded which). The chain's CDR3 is CASSYTDGLYSSYNEQFF. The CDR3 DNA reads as TGTGCCAGCAGTTACACTGACGGGCTGTATAGCTCCTACAATGAGCAGTTCTTC.